This T cell receptor beta chain was recovered during a study of cytomegalovirus exposure and HLA in healthy donors. Deletions cut 1 base from V and 4 bases from J, with 7 bases between. The CDR3 sequence is 13 residues long. Germline lookup yields CDR1 LNHDA and CDR2 SQIVND (reference sequence). Using immunoSEQ multiplex PCR, the repertoire was profiled, and TCRdb retains in-frame clones only, with some absent. The sample yields roughly 200,000 clones, 80% to 85% seen once. This receptor was obtained from a woman under 30 in good health and CMV-seropositive. The chain joins TRBV19 to TRBJ1-2; TRBD1 is a possible D gene (6 bases). The sequencing input was PBMCs. In DNA, the CDR3 is TGTGCCAGTAGTATAGTGGACAGCTATGGCTACACCTTC. This translates into CASSIVDSYGYTF.